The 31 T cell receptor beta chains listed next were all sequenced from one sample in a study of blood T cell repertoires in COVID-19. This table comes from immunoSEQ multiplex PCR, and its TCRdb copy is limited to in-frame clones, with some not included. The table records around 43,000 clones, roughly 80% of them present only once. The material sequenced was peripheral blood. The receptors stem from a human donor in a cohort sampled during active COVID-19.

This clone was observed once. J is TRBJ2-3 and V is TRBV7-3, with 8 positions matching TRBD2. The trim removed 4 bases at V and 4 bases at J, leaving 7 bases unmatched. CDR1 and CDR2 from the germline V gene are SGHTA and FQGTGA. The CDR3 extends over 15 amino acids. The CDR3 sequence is CASSSYGREADTQYF. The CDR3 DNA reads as TGTGCCAGCAGCTCCTACGGGAGGGAAGCAGATACGCAGTATTTT.

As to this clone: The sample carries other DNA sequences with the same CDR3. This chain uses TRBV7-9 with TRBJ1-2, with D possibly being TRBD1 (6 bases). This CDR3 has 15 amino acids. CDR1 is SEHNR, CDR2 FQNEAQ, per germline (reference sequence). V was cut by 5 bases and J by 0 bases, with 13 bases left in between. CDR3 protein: CASSLRDTSNYGYTF. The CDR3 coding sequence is TGTGCCAGCAGCCTTAGGGACACCTCTAACTATGGCTACACCTTC.

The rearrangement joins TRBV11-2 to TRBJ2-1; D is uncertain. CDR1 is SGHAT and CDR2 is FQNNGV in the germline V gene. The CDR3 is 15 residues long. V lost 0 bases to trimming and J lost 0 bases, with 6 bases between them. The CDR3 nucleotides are TGTGCCAGCAGCTTAGATCTGAGCTCCTACAATGAGCAGTTCTTC. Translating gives CASSLDLSSYNEQFF.

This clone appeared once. In nucleotides, the CDR3 is TGTGCCAGCAGCCCCCGAGCGGGATTTGGGTACGAGCAGTACTTC. It specifies CASSPRAGFGYEQYF. The J gene is TRBJ2-7, the V gene TRBV21-1; the listed D gene, TRBD2, was not tested against the DNA. TRBV21-1 is termed a pseudogene. The CDR3 spans 15 residues.

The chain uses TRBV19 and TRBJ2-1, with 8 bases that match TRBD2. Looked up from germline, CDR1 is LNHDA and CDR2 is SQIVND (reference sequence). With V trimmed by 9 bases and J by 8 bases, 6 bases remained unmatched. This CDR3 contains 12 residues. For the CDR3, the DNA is TGTGCCAGCGGGGGGGGGATATATGAGCAGTTCTTC. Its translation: CASGGGIYEQFF. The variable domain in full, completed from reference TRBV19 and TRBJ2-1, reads DGGITQSPKYLFRKEGQNVTLSCEQNLNHDAMYWYRQDPGQGLRLIYYSQIVNDFQKGDIAEGYSVSREKKESFPLTVTSAQKNPTAFYLCASGGGIYEQFFGPGTRLTVL.

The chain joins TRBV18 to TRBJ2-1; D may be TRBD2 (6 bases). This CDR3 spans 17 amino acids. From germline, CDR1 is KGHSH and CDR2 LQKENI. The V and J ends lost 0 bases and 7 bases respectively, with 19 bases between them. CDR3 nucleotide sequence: TGTGCCAGCTCACCACCGGGGAATCGGGAGCGGAATAATGAGCAGTTCTTC. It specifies CASSPPGNRERNNEQFF.

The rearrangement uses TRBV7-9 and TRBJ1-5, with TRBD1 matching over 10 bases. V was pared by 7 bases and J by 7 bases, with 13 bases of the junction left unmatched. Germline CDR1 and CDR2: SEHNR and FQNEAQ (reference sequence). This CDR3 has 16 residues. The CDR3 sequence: CASTTSLGQGSQPQHF. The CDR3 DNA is TGTGCCAGCACCACTAGCTTGGGACAGGGGTCCCAGCCCCAGCATTTT.

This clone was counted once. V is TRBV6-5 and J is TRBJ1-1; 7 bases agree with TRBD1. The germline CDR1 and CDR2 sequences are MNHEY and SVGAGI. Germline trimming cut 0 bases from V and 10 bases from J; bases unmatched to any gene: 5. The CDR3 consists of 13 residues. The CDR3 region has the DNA TGTGCCAGCAGTTACTCGGACAGGCCCGGAGCTTTCTTT. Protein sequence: CASSYSDRPGAFF.

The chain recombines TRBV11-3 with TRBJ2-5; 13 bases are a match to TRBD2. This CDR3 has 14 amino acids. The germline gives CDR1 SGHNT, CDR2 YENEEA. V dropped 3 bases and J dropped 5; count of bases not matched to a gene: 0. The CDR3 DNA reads TGTGCCAGCAGCTTGACTAGCGGGAGGGAGACCCAGTACTTC. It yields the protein CASSLTSGRETQYF.

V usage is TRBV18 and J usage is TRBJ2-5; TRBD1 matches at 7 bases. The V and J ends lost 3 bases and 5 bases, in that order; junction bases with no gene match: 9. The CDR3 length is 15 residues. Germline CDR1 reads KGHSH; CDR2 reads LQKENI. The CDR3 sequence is CASSPRDSGRETQYF. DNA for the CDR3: TGTGCCAGCTCACCCCGGGACAGCGGTCGGGAGACCCAGTACTTC.

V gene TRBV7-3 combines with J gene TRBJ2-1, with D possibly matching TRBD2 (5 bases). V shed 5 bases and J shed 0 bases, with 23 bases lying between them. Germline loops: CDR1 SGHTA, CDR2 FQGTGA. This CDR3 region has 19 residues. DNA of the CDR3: TGTGCCAGCAGCGTACCCCCCCATCCGGCTGGGAGCTCCTACAATGAGCAGTTCTTC. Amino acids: CASSVPPHPAGSSYNEQFF.

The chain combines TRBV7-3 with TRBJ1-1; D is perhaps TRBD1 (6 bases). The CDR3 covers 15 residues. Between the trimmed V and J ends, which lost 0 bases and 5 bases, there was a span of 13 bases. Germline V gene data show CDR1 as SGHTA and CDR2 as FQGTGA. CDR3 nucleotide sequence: TGTGCCAGCAGCTTAACATCAGGGGTAAGGACTGAAGCTTTCTTT. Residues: CASSLTSGVRTEAFF.

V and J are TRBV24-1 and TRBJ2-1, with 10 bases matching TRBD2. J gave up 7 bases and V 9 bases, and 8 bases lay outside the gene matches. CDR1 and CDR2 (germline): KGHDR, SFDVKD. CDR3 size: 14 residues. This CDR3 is CATAPAGGRNEQFF. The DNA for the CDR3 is TGTGCCACCGCACCAGCGGGAGGGAGGAATGAGCAGTTCTTC.

The CDR3 reads CASSSQGFAGGEKLFF. The CDR3 DNA reads as TGTGCCAGCAGCTCACAGGGTTTTGCGGGTGGAGAAAAACTGTTTTTT. This chain joins TRBV3-1 (or the pseudogene TRBV3-2) and TRBJ1-4; tentative D call: TRBD1 (6 bases). Trimming pared 5 bases from V and 8 bases from J, leaving 21 bases between. The CDR3 spans 16 residues. CDR1 and CDR2 from the germline V gene are LGHDT and YNNKEL (reference sequence).

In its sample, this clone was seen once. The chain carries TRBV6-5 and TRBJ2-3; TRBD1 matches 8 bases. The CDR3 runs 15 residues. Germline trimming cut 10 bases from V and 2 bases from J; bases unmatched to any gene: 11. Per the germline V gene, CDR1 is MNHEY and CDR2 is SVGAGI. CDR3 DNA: TGTGCCACTATCCAAGACAGGGGATTCACAGATACGCAGTATTTT. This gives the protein CATIQDRGFTDTQYF.

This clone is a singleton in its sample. For the CDR3, the DNA is TGTGCCAGCAGCTTAGGCCAGGGGGACGAGCAGTACTTC. This encodes CASSLGQGDEQYF. The chain couples TRBV7-2 to TRBJ2-7; 7 nucleotides align to TRBD1. The germline V gene has CDR1 SGHTA and CDR2 FQGNSA. The V segment lost 1 base and the J segment 5 bases; nucleotides outside the gene matches: 2. This CDR3 has 13 residues.

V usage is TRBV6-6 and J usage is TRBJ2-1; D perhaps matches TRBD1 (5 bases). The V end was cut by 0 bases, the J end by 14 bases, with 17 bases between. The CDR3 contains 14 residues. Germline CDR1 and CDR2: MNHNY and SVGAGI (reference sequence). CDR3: CASSYSDTPRGEFF. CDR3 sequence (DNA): TGTGCCAGCAGTTACTCGGACACCCCCCGAGGAGAGTTCTTC.

The CDR3 region has the DNA TGTGCCAGCAGCTTTCCGGGAGTGGCCCAAGAGACCCAGTACTTC. This gives the protein CASSFPGVAQETQYF. This chain links TRBV7-9 with TRBJ2-5; D is possibly TRBD2 (6 bases). Trimming cost V 3 bases and J 1 base, with 12 bases left between them. Germline V gives CDR1 SEHNR, CDR2 FQNEAQ (reference sequence). The CDR3 has 15 amino acids. Full variable domain (remainder filled in from reference TRBV7-9 and TRBJ2-5): DTGVSQNPRHKITKRGQNVTFRCDPISEHNRLYWYRQTLGQGPEFLTYFQNEAQLEKSRLLSDRFSAERPKGSFSTLEIQRTEQGDSAMYLCASSFPGVAQETQYFGPGTRLLVL.

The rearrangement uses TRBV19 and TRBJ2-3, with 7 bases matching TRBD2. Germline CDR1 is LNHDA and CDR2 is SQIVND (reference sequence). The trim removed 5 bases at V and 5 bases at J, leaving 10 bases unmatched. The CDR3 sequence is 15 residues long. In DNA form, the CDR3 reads TGTGCCAGTAGTTGGGGCGGGAGCGGTGAAGATACGCAGTATTTT. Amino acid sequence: CASSWGGSGEDTQYF. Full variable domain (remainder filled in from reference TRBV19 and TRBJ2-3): DGGITQSPKYLFRKEGQNVTLSCEQNLNHDAMYWYRQDPGQGLRLIYYSQIVNDFQKGDIAEGYSVSREKKESFPLTVTSAQKNPTAFYLCASSWGGSGEDTQYFGPGTRLTVL.

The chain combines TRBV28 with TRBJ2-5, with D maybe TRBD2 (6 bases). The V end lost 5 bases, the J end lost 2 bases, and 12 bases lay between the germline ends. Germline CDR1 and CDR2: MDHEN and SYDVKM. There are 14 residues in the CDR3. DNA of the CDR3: TGTGCCAGCAGTACGCGGGAAGGACAAGAGACCCAGTACTTC. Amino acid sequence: CASSTREGQETQYF. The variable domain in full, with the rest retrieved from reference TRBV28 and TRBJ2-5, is DVKVTQSSRYLVKRTGEKVFLECVQDMDHENMFWYRQDPGLGLRLIYFSYDVKMKEKGDIPEGYSVSREKKERFSLILESASTNQTSMYLCASSTREGQETQYFGPGTRLLVL.

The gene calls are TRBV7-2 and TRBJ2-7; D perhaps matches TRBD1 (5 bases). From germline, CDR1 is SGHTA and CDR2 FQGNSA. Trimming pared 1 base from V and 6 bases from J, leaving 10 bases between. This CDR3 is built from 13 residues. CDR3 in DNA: TGTGCCAGCAGCTTAGTGACAGCAGCCGAGCAGTACTTC. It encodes CASSLVTAAEQYF. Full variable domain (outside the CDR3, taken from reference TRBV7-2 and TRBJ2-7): GAGVSQSPSNKVTEKGKDVELRCDPISGHTALYWYRQSLGQGLEFLIYFQGNSAPDKSGLPSDRFSAERTGGSVSTLTIQRTQQEDSAVYLCASSLVTAAEQYFGPGTRLTVT.

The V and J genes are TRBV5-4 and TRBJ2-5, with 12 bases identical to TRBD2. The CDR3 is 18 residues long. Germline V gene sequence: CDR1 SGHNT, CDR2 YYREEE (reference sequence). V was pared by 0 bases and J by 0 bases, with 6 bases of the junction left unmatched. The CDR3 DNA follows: TGTGCCAGCAGCTTGGATGGCCTAGCGGGAGGGTACCAAGAGACCCAGTACTTC. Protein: CASSLDGLAGGYQETQYF.

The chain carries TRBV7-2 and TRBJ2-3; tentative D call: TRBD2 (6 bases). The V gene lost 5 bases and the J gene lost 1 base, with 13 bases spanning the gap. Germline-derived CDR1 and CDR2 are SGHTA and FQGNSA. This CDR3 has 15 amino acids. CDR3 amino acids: CASSPPGLRTDTQYF. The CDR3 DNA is TGTGCCAGCAGCCCACCGGGACTTCGCACAGATACGCAGTATTTT.

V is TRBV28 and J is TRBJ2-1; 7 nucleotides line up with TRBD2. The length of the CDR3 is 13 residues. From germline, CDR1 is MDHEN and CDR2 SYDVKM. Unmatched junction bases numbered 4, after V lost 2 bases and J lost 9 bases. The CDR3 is CASSLGGRGEQFF. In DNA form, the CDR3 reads TGTGCCAGCAGTTTAGGCGGGAGAGGTGAGCAGTTCTTC. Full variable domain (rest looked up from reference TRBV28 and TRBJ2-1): DVKVTQSSRYLVKRTGEKVFLECVQDMDHENMFWYRQDPGLGLRLIYFSYDVKMKEKGDIPEGYSVSREKKERFSLILESASTNQTSMYLCASSLGGRGEQFFGPGTRLTVL.

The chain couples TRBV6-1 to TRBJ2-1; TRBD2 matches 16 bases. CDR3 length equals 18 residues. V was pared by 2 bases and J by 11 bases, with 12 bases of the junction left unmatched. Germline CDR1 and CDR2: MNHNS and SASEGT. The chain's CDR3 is CASSETDRPGLAGGQQFF. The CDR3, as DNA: TGTGCCAGCAGTGAAACCGACAGACCGGGACTAGCGGGAGGGCAGCAGTTCTTC.

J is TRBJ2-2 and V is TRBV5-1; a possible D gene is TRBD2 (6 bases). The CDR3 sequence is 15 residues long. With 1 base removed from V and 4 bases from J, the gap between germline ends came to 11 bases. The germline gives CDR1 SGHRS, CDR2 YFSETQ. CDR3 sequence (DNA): TGCGCCAGCAGCTTGTCCGGGAGCCGCACCGGGGAGCTGTTTTTT. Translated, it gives CASSLSGSRTGELFF. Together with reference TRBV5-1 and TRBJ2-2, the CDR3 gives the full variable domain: KAGVTQTPRYLIKTRGQQVTLSCSPISGHRSVSWYQQTPGQGLQFLFEYFSETQRNKGNFPGRFSGRQFSNSRSEMNVSTLELGDSALYLCASSLSGSRTGELFFGEGSRLTVL.

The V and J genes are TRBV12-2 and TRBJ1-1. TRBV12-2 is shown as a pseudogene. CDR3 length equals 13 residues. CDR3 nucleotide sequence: TGTGCAAGTCGCTTCCCAAAGGGGACTGGGGCTTTCTTT. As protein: CASRFPKGTGAFF.

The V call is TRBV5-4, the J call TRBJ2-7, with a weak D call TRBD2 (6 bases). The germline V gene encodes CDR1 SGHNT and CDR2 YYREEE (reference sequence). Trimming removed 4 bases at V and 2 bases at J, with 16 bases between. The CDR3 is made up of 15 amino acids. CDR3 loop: CASSPGVTPTYEQYF. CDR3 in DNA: TGTGCCAGCAGCCCGGGGGTTACGCCAACCTACGAGCAGTACTTC.

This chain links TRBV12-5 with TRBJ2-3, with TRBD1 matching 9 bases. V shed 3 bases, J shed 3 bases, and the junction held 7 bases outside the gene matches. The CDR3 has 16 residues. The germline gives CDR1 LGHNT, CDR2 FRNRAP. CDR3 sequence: CASGLVRDRATDTQYF. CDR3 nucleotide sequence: TGTGCTAGTGGTTTAGTCCGGGACAGGGCGACAGATACGCAGTATTTT.

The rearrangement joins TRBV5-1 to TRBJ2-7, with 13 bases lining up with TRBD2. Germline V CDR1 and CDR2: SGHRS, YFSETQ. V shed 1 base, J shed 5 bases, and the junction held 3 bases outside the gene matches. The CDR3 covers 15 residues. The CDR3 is CASSLRGLAGDEQYF. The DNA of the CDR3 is TGCGCCAGCAGCTTGCGAGGACTAGCGGGAGACGAGCAGTACTTC.

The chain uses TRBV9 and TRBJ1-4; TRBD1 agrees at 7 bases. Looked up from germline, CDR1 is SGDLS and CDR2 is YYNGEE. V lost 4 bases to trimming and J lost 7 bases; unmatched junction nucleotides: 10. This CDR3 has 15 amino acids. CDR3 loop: CASSSQTGIREKLFF. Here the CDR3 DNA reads TGTGCCAGCAGCTCCCAGACAGGGATTCGTGAAAAACTGTTTTTT.